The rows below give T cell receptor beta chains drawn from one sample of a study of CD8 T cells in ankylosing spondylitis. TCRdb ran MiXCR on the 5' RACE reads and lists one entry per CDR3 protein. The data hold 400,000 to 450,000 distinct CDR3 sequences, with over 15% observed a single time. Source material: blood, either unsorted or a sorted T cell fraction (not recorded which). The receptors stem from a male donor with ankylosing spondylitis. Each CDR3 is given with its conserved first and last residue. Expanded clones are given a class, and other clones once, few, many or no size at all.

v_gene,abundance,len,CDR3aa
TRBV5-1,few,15,CASSSAGRVEETQYF
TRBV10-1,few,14,CASSGLAGVIEQFF
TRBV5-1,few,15,CASSSISISNNEQFF
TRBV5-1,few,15,CASSSGTGATGELFF
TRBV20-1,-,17,CSATRGGRRAGANVLTF
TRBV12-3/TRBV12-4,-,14,CASTYPGTVLGYTF
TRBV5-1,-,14,CASSLVSANEKLFF
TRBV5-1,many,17,CASSFRPSSGGALEQFF
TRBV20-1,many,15,CSATGTSGTYNEQFF
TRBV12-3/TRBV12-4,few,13,CASRTDGLYGYPF
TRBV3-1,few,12,CASSQRDGEAFF
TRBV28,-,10,CASTGGEQFF
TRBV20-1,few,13,CSARGQGAGEQYF
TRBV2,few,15,CASSKGQSMGTEAFF
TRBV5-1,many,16,CASSLFLAGGTDTQYF
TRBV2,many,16,CASSEGLGRGDTEAFF
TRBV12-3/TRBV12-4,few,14,CASSLQGGHNEQFF
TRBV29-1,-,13,CSVVQGRDTEAFF
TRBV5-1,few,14,CASSYTGGDQPQHF
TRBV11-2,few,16,CASSKLAGGGQETQYF
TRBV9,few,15,CASSPTGTANTEAFF
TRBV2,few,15,CASSEGGQGRSPLHF
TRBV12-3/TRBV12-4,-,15,CASSPWGDRNYGYTF
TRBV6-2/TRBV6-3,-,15,CASSTSGTGGYGYTF
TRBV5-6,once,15,CASSSLDREADEQYF
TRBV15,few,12,CATRQENEKLFF
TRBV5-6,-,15,CASSTDRAPRNEQYF
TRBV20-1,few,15,CSASDLRQGRYEQYF
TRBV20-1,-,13,CSANRLNQETQYF
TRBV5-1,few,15,CASSLGVAAAREAFF
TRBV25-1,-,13,CASSELGADTQYF
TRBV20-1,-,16,CSAMDRGRIMNTEAFF